Below, one T cell receptor (beta chain) is given with its context. Its antigen remains unknown. These data are taken from a study of vaccination and CD4 T cells after COVID-19. CDR3 length: 15 amino acids. The V gene's germline CDR1 is SGHVS and CDR2 FQNEAQ. Trimming stripped 4 bases from V and 10 bases from J, with 17 bases between. Treatment defined: approximately nine-day PBMC culture with coronavirus spike peptide pools or control peptides (ViraFEST assay). The Oncomine TCR Beta short-read assay was applied to DNA of cultured CD4+ T cells. Each CDR3 protein is one row after TCRdb ran MiXCR on the PCR reads. The sample records under 15,000 distinct CDR3 sequences, around 50% being singletons.

This rearrangement joins TRBV7-8 to TRBJ1-6; D unresolved. The sequence derives from a human donor with COVID-19. Source: cultured CD4+ T cells from blood, taken after SARS-CoV-2 vaccination. CDR3 protein: CASSSGRLDASPLHF. CDR3 bases: TGTGCCAGCAGCTCCGGGCGGCTAGACGCCTCACCCCTCCACTTT.